This TCR beta chain emerged from a study of Graves' ophthalmopathy and Graves' hyperthyroidism (dated 2018 in TCRdb). General notes on the study: Peripheral blood was collected at initial diagnosis, prior to any treatment. For training and testing, the approximately 97 patients in the discovery cohort were randomly divided in a 7:3 ratio. To tell Graves' ophthalmopathy apart from Graves' hyperthyroidism, and to predict which patients would progress to ophthalmopathy, the study relied on TCR beta repertoire signatures. In total, 135 blood samples were TCR-sequenced: 40 to 45 ophthalmopathy, roughly 80 hyperthyroidism and about 17 hyperthyroidism-to-ophthalmopathy patients. To explore V-J signatures distinguishing ophthalmopathy from hyperthyroidism, a discovery set of 100 patients (roughly 45 ophthalmopathy, 55 to 60 stable hyperthyroidism) was enrolled. In over five hyperthyroidism patients, the T-cell repertoires found in thyroid tissue were compared with those found in blood. An independent validation cohort was composed of roughly 19 hyperthyroidism patients and around 15 patients who later progressed from hyperthyroidism to ophthalmopathy. After sampling, hyperthyroidism patients received methimazole starting at 30 mg daily, and ophthalmopathy patients received high-dose intravenous methylprednisolone. What the study reported, not specific to this receptor: In cross-validation, the 13-signature model distinguished ophthalmopathy from stable hyperthyroidism with almost 90% sensitivity and 81% to 83% specificity, and in the test set the corresponding values were roughly 80% and 75%. In validation, the model predicted ophthalmopathy progression with about 71% sensitivity and around 72% specificity; roughly 11 predicted patients were CT-confirmed with GO in a median of approximately 6.5 months. No statistical method was used to set the sample size in advance, and the investigators knew which group each participant was assigned to. Most expanded thyroid clonotypes with frequency above 0.001 were also detected in blood, suggesting blood repertoires may reflect the thyroid immune response.

The sample holds many counts of this clonotype. The clone's antigen remains unknown. No clone much larger than this one lies a single base away; base qualities are absent. For repertoire sequencing, the TCR beta CDR3 regions were amplified from RNA transcripts. HTBI primers and the Qiagen OneStep RT-PCR kit were used in a first-round RT-PCR, which was followed by a second-round multiplex PCR, size selection and purification. Libraries were sequenced paired-end with 100 bp reads on an Illumina HiSeq2000. On the authors' methods: SOAPnuke was used to process the reads, throwing out any read that had adapters, had uncalled bases, had a mean Phred below 15, or lacked an exact constant-primer or identifier match. COPE v1.2.5 was used to merge the high-quality paired reads. Each unique nucleotide sequence was defined as a clonotype, and clonotypes were aligned to IMGT TRB V, D and J references with MiTCR v1.1. Analysis was restricted to V-J combinations with a frequency above 0.0001, which covered 99.2% of repertoires. For each V-J combination, a TCR clonal expansion and chaos score was defined as F50 clonal expansion divided by the chaos observed in the TCRdist matrix. Welch's t-statistics and random forest were used to narrow the features down to around 12 V-J combinations, which were then fed into a naive Bayes classifier. The Morisita-Horn index was used to measure how similar the thyroid and blood repertoires were. TCRdb passed the public sequencing reads through fastp at Q25 and MiXCR, retaining productive beta sequences. Each entry merges the rows of one CDR3 protein and shows their most common DNA and genes. The V and J calls shown here were made by TCRdb, not taken from the authors' results. This sample holds roughly 420,000 distinct CDR3 sequences; around a fifth were observed only once. The ten largest account for 2.5% to 3.5% of the sample.

Stable hyperthyroidism was defined as no progression to ophthalmopathy within 18 months of follow-up. Hyperthyroidism patients were newly diagnosed, were aged 18 to 65 years, and had a disease duration under 2 months. Patients were excluded if they had other autoimmune diseases, uncontrolled infections, pregnancy or lactation. Clinical symptoms, serum thyroxine, TRAb, thyroid ultrasound and orbital computed tomography formed the basis of the diagnosis. Ficoll-Paque density gradient centrifugation was used to isolate PBMCs from 9.5 to 10 ml of fresh peripheral blood. Trizol reagent was used to extract the total RNA, and its quality was then checked on an Agilent 2100 Bioanalyzer. The sequence was obtained from a woman under 30 with stable Graves' hyperthyroidism. Donor details come from another sample of the same person, matched by shared clones. The sample comprised peripheral blood.

The sequenced DNA is TGTGCCAGCAGTTACCTCTTAGAGACCCAGTACTTC. Its amino acids are CASSYLLETQYF. The chain is made from TRBV6-2 or TRBV6-3 and TRBJ2-5; the D gene cannot be resolved reliably. The CDR3 runs 12 amino acids, cysteine and phenylalanine included. CDR3 DNA only is kept here, 36 bases in frame from base 1. V is reduced by 2 bases and J by 4 bases, leaving a spacing of 5 bases between them. CDR1 and CDR2 were assigned from the germline V gene as MNHEY and SVGEGT.